This TCR beta chain stems from a study of T cells in Graves' hyperthyroidism and ophthalmopathy. Turning to the study itself: Once the initial diagnosis was made, peripheral blood was obtained before any treatment.

Using RNA transcripts as the source, TCR beta CDR3 regions were amplified. A set of HTBI primers served as the primers for a first-round RT-PCR of the TCR CDR3. TCRdb ran MiXCR on the multiplex PCR reads and lists one entry per CDR3 protein. The profile covers roughly 500,000 distinct CDR3 sequences, with around 24% appearing a single time and roughly 10% taken by the ten largest. Germline values: CDR1 MNHNS, CDR2 SASEGT. This CDR3 comprises 19 residues. As to this clonotype: Germline is not matched at one junction end, which may reflect a read error.

The specimen was blood. The chain combines TRBV6-1 with TRBJ2-4, with 12 nucleotides matching TRBD2. This receptor was obtained from a woman aged 30 to 39 with Graves' ophthalmopathy. The CDR3: CASRPKTSGGILAKNIKYF. For the CDR3, the DNA is TGTGCCAGCAGACCCAAAACTAGCGGGGGGATTTTAGCCAAAAACATTAAGTACTTC.